This TCR beta chain was observed in a study of cytomegalovirus exposure and HLA in healthy donors. Study-wide results and caveats: The study put 150 or so TCR beta chains on its list as cytomegalovirus-associated. In vitro testing confirmed a few CMV-associated chains as specific for CMV antigens. Productive rates of about 90% or about 30% were seen for most TCR beta V segments in an earlier analysis. Several top significant clusters appeared, in a later analysis, to be linked to common viral pathogens.

Concerning this clone: The antigen is not known.

PCR used 60 Vbeta primers and 13 Jbeta primers. Assay used: immunoSEQ multiplex PCR; TCRdb lists only in-frame clones, some missing. Altogether 150,000 to 200,000 clones are present, about 80% being singletons, with the ten largest covering about 2.1%. Germline V gives CDR1 SGDLS, CDR2 YYNGEE. The ends lost 5 bases at V and 5 bases at J; junction bases unmatched: 8. This CDR3 comprises 15 residues. The receptor comes from a woman in her 30s in good health and CMV-seropositive. The chain is built from TRBV9 and TRBJ2-5; the match to TRBD2 covers 11 bases. Sample: PBMCs. CDR3 region: CASSYSGGATETQYF. The CDR3, as DNA: TGTGCCAGCAGTTATAGCGGGGGGGCGACCGAGACCCAGTACTTC.